This T cell receptor (beta chain) was sequenced in a study of T-cell reconstitution after alpha-beta-depleted transplantation in children. With 3 bases removed from V and 0 bases from J, the gap between germline ends came to 21 bases. Germline V gives CDR1 MDHEN, CDR2 SYDVKM. The length of the CDR3 is 19 residues. The TCRbeta library incorporated unique molecular identifiers. Each CDR3 protein is one row after TCRdb ran MiXCR on the PCR reads. The repertoire holds 90,000 to 130,000 distinct CDR3 sequences, with 5.5% to 6.5% as singletons. This clonotype was found many times. The genes are TRBV28 and TRBJ2-1; D gene uncertain. Sequencing was performed on PBMCs, mostly from graft donor cells, taken 360 days after TCRalphabeta/CD19-depleted stem cell transplant. This TCR was sampled from a male patient aged 2-15 years who had a stem cell transplant for acute lymphoblastic leukemia, so the T cells may come from the graft donor. The CDR3 DNA sequence: TGTGCCAGCAGTTTTTACTGGCGACCAGAGGCTTACTCCTACAATGAGCAGTTCTTC. Protein product: CASSFYWRPEAYSYNEQFF.